The next 2 T cell receptor beta chains were all read from a single sample in a study of response to subunit inactivated influenza vaccine. MiXCR was run by TCRdb on the RT-PCR reads, yielding one entry per CDR3 protein. The data contain over 450,000 distinct CDR3 sequences, roughly 13% of them seen just once; the ten biggest clones take up 10% to 15%. Sequenced here: PBMCs from blood, sampled more than 35 days after vaccination. These receptors originate from a man between 50 and 59 years old who received an inactivated influenza vaccine.

This sequence joins TRBV15 and TRBJ1-4; D not resolved. This CDR3 comprises 14 residues. Germline loops: CDR1 LNHNV, CDR2 YYDKDF (reference sequence). V lost 0 bases, J lost 0 bases, and 2 bases lay in between. The CDR3 nucleotides read TGTGCCACCAGCAGAGATCCAACTAATGAAAAACTGTTTTTT. It translates to CATSRDPTNEKLFF.

This clonotype has more than one count but fewer than ten. The rearrangement uses TRBV5-6 and TRBJ2-7; D gene ambiguous. Germline-derived CDR1 and CDR2 are SGHDT and YYEEEE. The V end lost 0 bases, the J end lost 0 bases, and 10 bases lay between the germline ends. The CDR3 has 15 amino acids. In nucleotides, the CDR3 is TGTGCCAGCAGCTTGGATCCCCATGACTCCTACGAGCAGTACTTC. Its translation is CASSLDPHDSYEQYF.